This TCR beta chain stems from a study of OX40 agonist ivuxolimab in advanced cancers. At the level of the study: From about 23 to 85 years was the age range, with a mean of approximately 63 years, and approximately 84% were male. Prior therapy, whether anti-PD-1, anti-PD-L1 or anti-CTLA-4, was allowed, and roughly 41% had some. General study points: On average, a greater number of expanded clones characterised CD8+ T cells relative to CD4+. Several nonresponders also turned out to have low normalized T-cell clonal expansion.

For this clone: As yet, its antigen is unknown.

The germline gives CDR1 MRHNA, CDR2 SNTAGT. After removal of 5 bases from V and 1 base from J, the junction contained 4 bases not matched to a gene. This CDR3 region has 15 residues. The protocol was immunoSEQ multiplex PCR, while the TCRdb copy is restricted to in-frame clones and leaves out a portion. The sample holds 50,000 to 65,000 clones, 80% to 85% seen once. This sequence was found in an adult with an advanced solid tumor such as melanoma, head and neck, liver or kidney cancer. The material was CD4+ or CD8+ T cells sorted from blood, obtained in a trial of the OX40 agonist ivuxolimab. The rearrangement joins TRBV6-4 to TRBJ2-1, with TRBD2 matching 8 bases. The CDR3 DNA reads TGTGCCAGCAGTCTTACTAGCGGATCCTACAATGAGCAGTTCTTC. Translated: CASSLTSGSYNEQFF.